Listed below are T cell receptor beta chains from one sample, sequenced in a study of shared clonotypes between healthy human individuals. Method: immunoSEQ multiplex PCR; TCRdb's copy keeps in-frame clones and lacks some. The sample includes 2,500,000 or so clones, approximately 94% seen only once; the top ten take over 0.12%. The specimen was naive CD4+ T cells sorted from blood. The receptors derive from a man aged 18 to 29 in good health. The CDR3 runs from the conserved cysteine through the conserved F or W. D genes are given only for firm matches. Only some rows state a clone size, as once, few, many or a class for expanded clones.

d_call clone_size j_call v_call cdr3_nt cdr3_aa
TRBD2 - TRBJ2-3 TRBV7-9 TGTGCCAGCAGCTTAGTGCGGGGGGGCACAGATACGCAGTATTTT CASSLVRGGTDTQYF
- - TRBJ2-7 TRBV4-1 TGCGCCAGCAGCCCCCTTCCGGTTTCCTACGAGCAGTACTTC CASSPLPVSYEQYF
- - TRBJ2-3 TRBV7-9 TGTGCCAGCAGCTCCCTGGGGGGGGGCGACAAGGATACGCAGTATTTT CASSSLGGGDKDTQYF
TRBD1 - TRBJ1-4 TRBV19 TGTGCCAGTAGTTACGACAGGGGAAGTGAAAAACTGTTTTTT CASSYDRGSEKLFF
- - TRBJ2-7 TRBV9 TGTGCCAGCAGCGTAGAACTTGGGACCTACGAGCAGTACTTC CASSVELGTYEQYF
TRBD1 - TRBJ2-7 TRBV6-6 TGTGCCAGCAGTCCCGGGGGGACAGGGGGCGGCGAGCAGTACTTC CASSPGGTGGGEQYF
TRBD1 - TRBJ2-7 TRBV5-1 TGCGCCAGCTGCCGGGACAGGGCTTACTACGAGCAGTACTTC CASCRDRAYYEQYF
- - TRBJ2-3 TRBV5-1 TGCGCCAGCAGCTTGCTAGCGAGCACAGATACGCAGTATTTT CASSLLASTDTQYF
- - TRBJ2-1 TRBV7-6 TGTGCCAGCAGCCGCCTCCCGTTGGGGGATGAGCAGTTCTTC CASSRLPLGDEQFF
TRBD2 - TRBJ2-2 TRBV5-1 TGCGCCAGCAGCCCTCGGTGGGAGGGGACCGGGGAGCTGTTTTTT CASSPRWEGTGELFF
TRBD2 - TRBJ2-7 TRBV9 TGTGCCAGCAGCGTAGCTGGACTAGCCGGGGAGCAGTACTTC CASSVAGLAGEQYF
TRBD1 - TRBJ1-1 TRBV5-1 TGCGCCAGCAGCTTGATCCCGGGACAGTACACTGAAGCTTTCTTT CASSLIPGQYTEAFF
- - TRBJ2-5 TRBV5-1 TGCGCCAGCCGCCGTACCGGGACCACCCAAGAGACCCAGTACTTC CASRRTGTTQETQYF
- - TRBJ2-3 TRBV30 TGTGCCTGGAGTGTAGGTTCTGGGGGGGCCACAGATACGCAGTATTTT CAWSVGSGGATDTQYF
- - TRBJ1-1 TRBV30 TGTGCCTGGAACCCGCAGCCAGACACTGAAGCTTTCTTT CAWNPQPDTEAFF
TRBD1 - TRBJ1-5 TRBV6-1 TGTGCCAGCAGTGTATTCGGACAGGGGCTTGGCAATCAGCCCCAGCATTTT CASSVFGQGLGNQPQHF
- - TRBJ1-4 TRBV5-1 TGCGCCAGCAGGCTGACAGGATATAATGAAAAACTGTTTTTT CASRLTGYNEKLFF
TRBD1 - TRBJ1-6 TRBV29-1 TGCAGCGTCTCGACAGGGGGCGGCAATTCACCCCTCCACTTT CSVSTGGGNSPLHF
- - TRBJ2-2 TRBV5-1 TGCGCCAGCAGCGACAGGCCCGCGAACACCGGGGAGCTGTTTTTT CASSDRPANTGELFF
- - TRBJ1-5 TRBV5-8 TGTGCCAGCAGCCAGCGGGACCGAGCCTCCTCTTATCAGCCCCAGCATTTT CASSQRDRASSYQPQHF
- - TRBJ1-5 TRBV4-1 TGCGCCAGCAGCCAAGAACGGGGTCAGCCCCAGCATTTT CASSQERGQPQHF
TRBD1 - TRBJ1-2 TRBV7-2 TGTGCCAGCAGCTTCTTTTCAGGGACAGGTCCTAACTATGGCTACACCTTC CASSFFSGTGPNYGYTF
- - TRBJ2-1 TRBV4-1 TGCGCCAGCAGCCAAGATTCCCAGAGGGGCGTTCCAGGCTATGAGCAGTTCTTC CASSQDSQRGVPGYEQFF
- - TRBJ2-3 TRBV28 TGTGCCAGCAGTTTTGGAAGCACAGATACGCAGTATTTT CASSFGSTDTQYF
- - TRBJ1-3 TRBV15 TGTGCCACCAGCGGGTACTTCGGAAACACCATATATTTT CATSGYFGNTIYF
TRBD1 few TRBJ2-7 TRBV7-9 TGTGCCAGCAGCTGGGGACAGAACTACGAGCAGTACTTC CASSWGQNYEQYF